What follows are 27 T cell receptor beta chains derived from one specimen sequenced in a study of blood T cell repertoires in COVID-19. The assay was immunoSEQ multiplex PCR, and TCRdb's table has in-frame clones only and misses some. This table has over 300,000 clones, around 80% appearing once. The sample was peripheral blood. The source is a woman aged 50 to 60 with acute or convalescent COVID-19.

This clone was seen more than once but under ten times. CDR3 sequence reads: CASGGTGSTDTQYF. The CDR3, as DNA: TGTGCCAGCGGGGGGACAGGGAGCACAGATACGCAGTATTTT. The chain couples TRBV2 to TRBJ2-3, with 9 bases identical to TRBD1. CDR3 length: 14 amino acids. Germline CDR1 and CDR2: SNHLY and FYNNEI. V lost 8 bases and J lost 0; bases outside the gene matches: 3.

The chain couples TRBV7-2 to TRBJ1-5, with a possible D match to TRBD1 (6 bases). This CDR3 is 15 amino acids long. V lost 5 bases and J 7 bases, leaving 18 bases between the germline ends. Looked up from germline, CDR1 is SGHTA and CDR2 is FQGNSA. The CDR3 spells CASSTRGGAGQPQHF. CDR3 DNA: TGTGCCAGCAGCACAAGAGGGGGGGCAGGACAGCCCCAGCATTTT.

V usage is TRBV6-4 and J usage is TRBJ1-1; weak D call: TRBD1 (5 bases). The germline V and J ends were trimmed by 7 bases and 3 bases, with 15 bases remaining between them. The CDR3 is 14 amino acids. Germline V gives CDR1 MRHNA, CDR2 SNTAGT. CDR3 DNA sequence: TGTGCCAGCAAGGTTCGGGGAGGGGACACTGAAGCTTTCTTT. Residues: CASKVRGGDTEAFF.

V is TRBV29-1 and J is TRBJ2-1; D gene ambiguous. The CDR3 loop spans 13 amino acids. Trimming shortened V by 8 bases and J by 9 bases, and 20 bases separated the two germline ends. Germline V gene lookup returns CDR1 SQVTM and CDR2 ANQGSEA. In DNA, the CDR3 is TGCAGCTCCTCCTTGTCTAGAGACGTTGAGCAGTTCTTC. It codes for CSSSLSRDVEQFF.

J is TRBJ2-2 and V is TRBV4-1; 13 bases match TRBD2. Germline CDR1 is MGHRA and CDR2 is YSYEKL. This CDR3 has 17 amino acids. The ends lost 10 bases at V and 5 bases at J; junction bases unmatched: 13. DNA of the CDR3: TGCGCCACCACACCGGGACTAGCGGGACCAGGGACCGGGGAGCTGTTTTTT. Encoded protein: CATTPGLAGPGTGELFF.

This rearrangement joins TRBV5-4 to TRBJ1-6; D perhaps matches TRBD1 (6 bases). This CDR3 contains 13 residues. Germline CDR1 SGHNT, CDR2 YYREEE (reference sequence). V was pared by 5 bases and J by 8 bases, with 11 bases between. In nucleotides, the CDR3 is TGTGCCAGCAGTGGGGGCGGCGATTCACCCCTCCACTTT. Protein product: CASSGGGDSPLHF.

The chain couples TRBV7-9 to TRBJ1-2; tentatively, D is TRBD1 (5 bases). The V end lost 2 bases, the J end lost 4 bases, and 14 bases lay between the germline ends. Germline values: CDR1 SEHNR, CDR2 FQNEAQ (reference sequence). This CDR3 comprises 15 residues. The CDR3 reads CASSLKSRDGYGYTF. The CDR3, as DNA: TGTGCCAGCAGCTTAAAGAGCAGGGATGGCTATGGCTACACCTTC. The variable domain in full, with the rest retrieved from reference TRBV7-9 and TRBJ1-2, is DTGVSQNPRHKITKRGQNVTFRCDPISEHNRLYWYRQTLGQGPEFLTYFQNEAQLEKSRLLSDRFSAERPKGSFSTLEIQRTEQGDSAMYLCASSLKSRDGYGYTFGSGTRLTVV.

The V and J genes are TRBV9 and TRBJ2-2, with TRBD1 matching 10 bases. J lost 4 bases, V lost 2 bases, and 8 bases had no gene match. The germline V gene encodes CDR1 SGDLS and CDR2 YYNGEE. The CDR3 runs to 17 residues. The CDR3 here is CASSVKRQGAPTGELFF. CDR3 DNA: TGTGCCAGCAGCGTTAAACGACAGGGGGCGCCCACCGGGGAGCTGTTTTTT.

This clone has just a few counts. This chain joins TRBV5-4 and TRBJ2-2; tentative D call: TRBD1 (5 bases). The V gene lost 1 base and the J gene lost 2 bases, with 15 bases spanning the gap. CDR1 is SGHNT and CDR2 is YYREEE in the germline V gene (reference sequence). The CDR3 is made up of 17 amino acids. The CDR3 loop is CASSLHSQGSNTGELFF. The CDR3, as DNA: TGTGCCAGCAGCTTGCACTCCCAGGGATCTAACACCGGGGAGCTGTTTTTT.

The CDR3 spells CASSWDSGLTEAFF. CDR3 sequence (DNA): TGTGCCAGCAGCTGGGACAGTGGGCTCACTGAAGCTTTCTTT. The chain joins TRBV5-6 to TRBJ1-1; TRBD1 aligns across 7 bases. The CDR3 runs 14 residues. CDR1 is SGHDT, CDR2 YYEEEE, per germline. V was pared by 3 bases and J by 4 bases, with 6 bases of the junction left unmatched.

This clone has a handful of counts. The CDR3 DNA reads TGTGCCAGTAGGCTTCCAGGGGGACGCACTGAAGCTTTCTTT. Translating it yields CASRLPGGRTEAFF. The chain employs TRBV19 and TRBJ1-1, with 7 bases lining up with TRBD1. The trim removed 6 bases at V and 4 bases at J, leaving 8 bases unmatched. The germline CDR1 and CDR2 sequences are LNHDA and SQIVND (reference sequence). CDR3 length equals 14 residues. Complete variable domain (other parts from reference TRBV19 and TRBJ1-1): DGGITQSPKYLFRKEGQNVTLSCEQNLNHDAMYWYRQDPGQGLRLIYYSQIVNDFQKGDIAEGYSVSREKKESFPLTVTSAQKNPTAFYLCASRLPGGRTEAFFGQGTRLTVV.

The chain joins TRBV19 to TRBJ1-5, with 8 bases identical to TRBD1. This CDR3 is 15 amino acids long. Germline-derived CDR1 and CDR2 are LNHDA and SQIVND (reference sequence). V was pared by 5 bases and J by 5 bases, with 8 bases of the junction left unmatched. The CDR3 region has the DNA TGTGCCAGTAGTTCAGCCGGGACAGGCGATCAGCCCCAGCATTTT. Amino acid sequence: CASSSAGTGDQPQHF.

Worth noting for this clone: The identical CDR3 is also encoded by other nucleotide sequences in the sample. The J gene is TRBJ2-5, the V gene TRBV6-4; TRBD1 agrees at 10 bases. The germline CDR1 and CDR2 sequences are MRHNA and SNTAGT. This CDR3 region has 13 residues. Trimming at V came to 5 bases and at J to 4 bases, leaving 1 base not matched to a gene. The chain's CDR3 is CASSRDRGETQYF. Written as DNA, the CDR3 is TGTGCCAGCAGTAGGGACAGGGGAGAGACCCAGTACTTC.

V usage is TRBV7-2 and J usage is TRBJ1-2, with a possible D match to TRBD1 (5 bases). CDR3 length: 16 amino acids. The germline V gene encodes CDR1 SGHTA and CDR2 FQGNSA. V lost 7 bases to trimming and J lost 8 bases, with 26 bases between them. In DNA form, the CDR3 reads TGTGCCAGCACCCCGGTGGGGGGTTCTGGAGTTGTAGGCTACACCTTC. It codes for CASTPVGGSGVVGYTF.

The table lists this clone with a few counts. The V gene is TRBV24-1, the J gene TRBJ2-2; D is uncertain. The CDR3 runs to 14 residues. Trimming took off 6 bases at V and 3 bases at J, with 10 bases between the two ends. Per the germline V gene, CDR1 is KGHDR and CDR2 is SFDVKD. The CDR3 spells CATSPGWYTGELFF. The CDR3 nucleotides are TGTGCCACCAGTCCCGGGTGGTACACCGGGGAGCTGTTTTTT.

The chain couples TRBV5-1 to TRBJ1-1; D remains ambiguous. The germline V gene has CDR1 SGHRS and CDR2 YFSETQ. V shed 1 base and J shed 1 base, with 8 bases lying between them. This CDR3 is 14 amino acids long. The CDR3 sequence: CASSLFDTNTEAFF. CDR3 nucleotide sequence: TGCGCCAGCAGCTTGTTTGACACGAACACTGAAGCTTTCTTT.

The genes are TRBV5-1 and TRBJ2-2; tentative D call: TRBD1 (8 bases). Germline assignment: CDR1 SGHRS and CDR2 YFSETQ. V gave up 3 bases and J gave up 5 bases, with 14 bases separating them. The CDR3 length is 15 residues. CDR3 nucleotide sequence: TGCGCCAGCAGCTGGAGCGGGACAGGTACCGGGGAGCTGTTTTTT. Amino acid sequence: CASSWSGTGTGELFF.

The CDR3 nucleotides are TGTGCCAGCAGTCAACAAAGTGGTACGCAGTATTTT. It encodes CASSQQSGTQYF. The chain has TRBV2 and TRBJ2-3, with no clear D. Trimming cost V 5 bases and J 8 bases, with 11 bases left between them. CDR3 length equals 12 residues. Germline V CDR1 and CDR2: SNHLY, FYNNEI.

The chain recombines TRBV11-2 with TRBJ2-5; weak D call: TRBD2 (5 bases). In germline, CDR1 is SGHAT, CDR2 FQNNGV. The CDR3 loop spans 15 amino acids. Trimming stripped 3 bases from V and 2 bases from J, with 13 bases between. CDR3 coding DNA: TGTGCCAGCAGCTTCCAGACGGACTCGCAAGAGACCCAGTACTTC. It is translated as CASSFQTDSQETQYF. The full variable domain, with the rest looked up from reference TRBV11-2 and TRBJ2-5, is EAGVAQSPRYKIIEKRQSVAFWCNPISGHATLYWYQQILGQGPKLLIQFQNNGVVDDSQLPKDRFSAERLKGVDSTLKIQPAKLEDSAVYLCASSFQTDSQETQYFGPGTRLLVL.

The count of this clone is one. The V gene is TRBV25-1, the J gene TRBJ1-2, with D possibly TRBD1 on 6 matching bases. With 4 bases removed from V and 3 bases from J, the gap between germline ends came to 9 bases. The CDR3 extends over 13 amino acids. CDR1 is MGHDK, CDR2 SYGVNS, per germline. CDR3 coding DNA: TGTGCCAGCAGTGTAGGGGGTGACTATGGCTACACCTTC. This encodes CASSVGGDYGYTF.

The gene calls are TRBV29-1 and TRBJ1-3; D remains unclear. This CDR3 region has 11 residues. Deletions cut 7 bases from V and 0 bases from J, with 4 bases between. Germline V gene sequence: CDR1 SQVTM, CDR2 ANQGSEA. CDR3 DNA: TGCAGCGCCCACTCTGGAAACACCATATATTTT. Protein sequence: CSAHSGNTIYF.

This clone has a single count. In DNA form, the CDR3 reads TGTGCCAGCAGGCCCCCGACCCAGGGGTACGTC. Its translation: CASRPPTQGYV. This sequence joins TRBV6-4 and TRBJ2-7, with D tentatively TRBD1 (5 bases). V lost 6 bases to trimming and J lost 12 bases, with 15 bases between them. The CDR3 loop spans 11 amino acids. Germline V lookup: CDR1 MRHNA, CDR2 SNTAGT.

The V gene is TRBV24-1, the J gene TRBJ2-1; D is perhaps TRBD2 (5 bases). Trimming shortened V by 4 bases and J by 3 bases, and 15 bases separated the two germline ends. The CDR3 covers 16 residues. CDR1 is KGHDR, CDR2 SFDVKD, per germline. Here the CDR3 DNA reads TGTGCCACCAGTGACCCGAGCGGCCGGGGCTACAATGAGCAGTTCTTC. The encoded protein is CATSDPSGRGYNEQFF.

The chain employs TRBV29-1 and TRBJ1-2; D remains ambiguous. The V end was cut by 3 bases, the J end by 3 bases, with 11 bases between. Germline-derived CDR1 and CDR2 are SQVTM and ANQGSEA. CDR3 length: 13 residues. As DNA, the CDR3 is TGCAGCGTTGAGCGGGAACTGGACTATGGCTACACCTTC. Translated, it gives CSVERELDYGYTF. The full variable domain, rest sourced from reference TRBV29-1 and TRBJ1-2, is SAVISQKPSRDICQRGTSLTIQCQVDSQVTMMFWYRQQPGQSLTLIATANQGSEATYESGFVIDKFPISRPNLTFSTLTVSNMSPEDSSIYLCSVERELDYGYTFGSGTRLTVV.

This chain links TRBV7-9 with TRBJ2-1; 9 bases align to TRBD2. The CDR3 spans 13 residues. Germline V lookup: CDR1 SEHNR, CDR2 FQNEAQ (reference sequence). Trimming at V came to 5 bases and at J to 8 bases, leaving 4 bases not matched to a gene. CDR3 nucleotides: TGTGCCAGCAGCCCTTCTAGCGGGGATGAGCAGTTCTTC. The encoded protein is CASSPSSGDEQFF.

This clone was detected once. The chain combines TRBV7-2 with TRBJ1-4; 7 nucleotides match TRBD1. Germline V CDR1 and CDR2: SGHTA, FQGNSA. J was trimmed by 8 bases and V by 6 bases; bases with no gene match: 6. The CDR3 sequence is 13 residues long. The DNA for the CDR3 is TGTGCCAGCAGTTTCGACAGGGTGGAAAAACTGTTTTTT. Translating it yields CASSFDRVEKLFF.

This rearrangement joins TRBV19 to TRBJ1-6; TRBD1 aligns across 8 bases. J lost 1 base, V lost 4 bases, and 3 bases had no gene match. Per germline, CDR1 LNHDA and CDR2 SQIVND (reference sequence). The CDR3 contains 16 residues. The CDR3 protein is CASSKDRGSYNSPLHF. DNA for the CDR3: TGTGCCAGTAGTAAAGACAGGGGTTCCTATAATTCACCCCTCCACTTT.